This T cell receptor beta chain was documented in a study of blood T cell repertoires in COVID-19. Study overall: COVID-19 samples from acute and convalescent phases originated in the United States, Italy and Spain.

Trimming pared 5 bases from V and 1 base from J, leaving 12 bases between. CDR1 and CDR2 (germline): KGHSH, LQKENI. The CDR3 spans 15 residues. In the study's own analysis: Estimation of nucleated cell counts was performed using reference gene primer amplification. The protocol was immunoSEQ multiplex PCR, while the TCRdb copy is restricted to in-frame clones and leaves out a portion. Clone size and the V and J calls come from that table; the DNA yielded D and trimming. The table records about 220,000 clones, approximately 77% of them present only once. Sequencing was done on a sample of peripheral blood. The rearrangement links TRBV18 to TRBJ1-5; TRBD1 is a possible D gene (5 bases). This sequence was found in a woman older than 75 with acute or convalescent COVID-19. The CDR3 region is CASSSGLESNQPQHF. CDR3 nucleotide sequence: TGTGCCAGCTCATCAGGGCTCGAGAGCAATCAGCCCCAGCATTTT.